These T cell receptor beta chains were read from a single sample in a study of blood T cell repertoires in COVID-19. Here immunoSEQ multiplex PCR was the method, and the copy in TCRdb shows in-frame clones only, minus some. The data show over 85,000 clones, around 80% seen once. The specimen sequenced was peripheral blood. Source of these receptors: an elderly woman with acute or convalescent COVID-19. Each CDR3 is given with its conserved first and last residue. Fields, in order: D gene, J gene, clone size, V gene, CDR3 length, CDR3 protein, CDR3 DNA. The D gene is left open where the match is weak. The listing skips clone size in some rows; elsewhere it reads once, few, many or a size class.

TRBD2 TRBJ2-1 . TRBV24-1 16 CATSESGVGLNNEQFF TGTGCCACCAGTGAAAGCGGGGTAGGGTTAAACAATGAGCAGTTCTTC
. TRBJ1-3 . TRBV28 14 CASREGHSGNTIYF TGTGCCAGCAGAGAGGGCCATTCTGGAAACACCATATATTTT
TRBD1 TRBJ1-1 few TRBV7-9 14 CASSDRADGTEAFF TGTGCCAGCAGCGACAGGGCTGATGGCACTGAAGCTTTCTTT
. TRBJ2-1 . TRBV5-1 12 CASSDSRDEQFF TGCGCCAGCAGCGATAGCAGGGATGAGCAGTTCTTC
TRBD1 TRBJ2-7 . TRBV11-3 13 CASGPGTGYEQYF TGTGCCAGCGGGCCGGGGACAGGGTACGAGCAGTACTTC
. TRBJ2-7 . TRBV3-1/TRBV3-2 14 CASSRSPQDYEQYF TGTGCCAGCAGCCGGTCCCCACAAGATTACGAGCAGTACTTC
TRBD2 TRBJ2-7 once TRBV7-2 15 CASSREGLNGHEQYF TGTGCCAGCAGTCGGGAGGGACTCAACGGCCACGAGCAGTACTTC
. TRBJ2-1 . TRBV6-5 14 CASSYFTGDNEQFF TGTGCCAGCAGTTACTTCACAGGAGACAATGAGCAGTTCTTC
. TRBJ1-4 . TRBV5-5 15 CASTPAGGTNEKLFF TGTGCCAGCACCCCGGCTGGAGGAACTAATGAAAAACTGTTTTTT
TRBD1 TRBJ1-1 once TRBV18 17 CASSPVNRGNMNTEAFF TGTGCCAGCTCCCCGGTGAACAGGGGGAACATGAACACTGAAGCTTTCTTT
TRBD2 TRBJ2-2 . TRBV9 22 CASSVSFDTGTSGRAGTGELFF TGTGCCAGCAGCGTAAGCTTCGATACCGGGACTAGCGGGAGGGCGGGCACCGGGGAGCTGTTTTTT
. TRBJ2-7 . TRBV2 14 CASSDLNRSYEQYF TGTGCCAGCAGTGATTTGAACAGGTCCTACGAGCAGTACTTC
. TRBJ2-2 . TRBV28 16 CASSSLAARHTGELFF TGTGCCAGCAGTTCCCTAGCCGCGCGGCACACCGGGGAGCTGTTTTTT
. TRBJ2-3 . TRBV19 16 CASSRGTTAFVDTQYF TGTGCCAGTAGTAGAGGAACCACGGCTTTTGTAGATACGCAGTATTTT
. TRBJ2-3 . TRBV19 16 CASSSPPGQVMDTQYF TGTGCCAGTAGTAGCCCTCCGGGACAAGTCATGGATACGCAGTATTTT
TRBD2 TRBJ2-7 . TRBV14 14 CASSRREPPYEQYF TGTGCCAGCAGCCGGCGGGAGCCTCCCTACGAGCAGTACTTC
. TRBJ2-7 . TRBV28 12 CASSPLLGDQYF TGTGCCAGCAGTCCCTTACTCGGAGATCAGTACTTC
TRBD2 TRBJ2-5 . TRBV11-2 16 CASSLGVGTGGETQYF TGTGCCAGCAGCTTAGGTGTGGGTACGGGAGGGGAGACCCAGTACTTC
. TRBJ2-6 . TRBV28 13 CASRGSGANVLTF TGTGCCAGCCGGGGCTCTGGGGCCAACGTCCTGACTTTC
. TRBJ1-4 . TRBV5-1 16 CASSPTGKFDNEKLFF TGCGCCAGCAGCCCCACCGGGAAATTCGATAATGAAAAACTGTTTTTT
. TRBJ2-2 . TRBV6-6 14 CASSHFNGGGELFF TGTGCCAGCAGCCACTTTAACGGGGGCGGGGAGCTGTTTTTT
. TRBJ1-4 . TRBV7-9 15 CASSSWTATNEKLFF TGTGCCAGCAGCTCCTGGACAGCAACTAATGAAAAACTGTTTTTT
TRBD2 TRBJ2-3 . TRBV4-1 17 CASSLGLAGGPTDTQYF TGCGCCAGCAGCCTGGGACTAGCGGGAGGGCCCACAGATACGCAGTATTTT
. TRBJ2-1 . TRBV6-5 15 CASSYSMGGRNEQFF TGTGCCAGCAGTTACTCGATGGGGGGGCGCAATGAGCAGTTCTTC
TRBD1 TRBJ1-4 . TRBV5-1 17 CASSKGDRGLGLEKLFF TGCGCCAGCAGCAAAGGGGACAGGGGGCTCGGTCTAGAAAAACTGTTTTTT
TRBD1 TRBJ1-4 . TRBV6-6 15 CASRGQGTGGEKLFF TGTGCCAGCAGGGGACAGGGGACCGGAGGGGAAAAACTGTTTTTT
TRBD1 TRBJ2-5 . TRBV9 14 CASNGQGRGETQYF TGTGCCAGCAACGGACAGGGCCGGGGAGAGACCCAGTACTTC
TRBD1 TRBJ1-2 . TRBV28 15 CASRLRDRGTYGYTF TGTGCCAGCAGACTCCGGGACAGGGGAACCTATGGCTACACCTTC
TRBD2 TRBJ2-2 . TRBV23-1 14 CALREGLKNGELFF TGTGCTCTGAGGGAGGGGCTAAAGAACGGGGAGCTGTTTTTT
TRBD2 TRBJ2-3 . TRBV20-1 15 CSASTSGGGTDTQYF TGCAGTGCTAGTACTAGCGGGGGGGGTACAGATACGCAGTATTTT
. TRBJ2-2 . TRBV7-2 15 CARTLGGGGIGELFF TGTGCCAGGACATTGGGCGGGGGCGGTATCGGGGAGCTGTTTTTT
. TRBJ2-1 . TRBV5-4 15 CASSSTGTGVMGQFF TGTGCCAGCAGCTCGACAGGGACGGGGGTTATGGGGCAGTTCTTC
. TRBJ1-3 . TRBV19 15 CASSIEALSGNTIYF TGTGCCAGTAGTATTGAAGCGTTATCTGGAAACACCATATATTTT
TRBD1 TRBJ1-1 . TRBV2 13 CASRGQGGTEAFF TGTGCCAGCAGAGGACAGGGAGGCACTGAAGCTTTCTTT
. TRBJ1-1 . TRBV6-1 14 CASSEVVEYTEAFF TGTGCCAGCAGTGAAGTGGTCGAGTACACTGAAGCTTTCTTT
. TRBJ2-1 . TRBV11-2 15 CASSLDGASSNEQFF TGTGCCAGCAGCTTAGACGGTGCTTCGTCGAATGAGCAGTTCTTC
. TRBJ1-3 . TRBV19 12 CASTSMSLPLLF TGTGCCAGTACATCGATGTCACTCCCTCTGCTTTTT
. TRBJ1-1 . TRBV7-6 13 CASSVSGRTEAFF TGTGCCAGCAGCGTCTCGGGGAGGACTGAAGCTTTCTTT
. TRBJ2-7 . TRBV7-8 12 CASSQDTYEQYF TGTGCCAGCAGCCAGGACACCTACGAGCAGTACTTC
. TRBJ2-7 few TRBV5-5 14 CASTSWVGVGEQYF TGTGCCAGCACGTCTTGGGTCGGGGTTGGGGAGCAGTACTTC
. TRBJ2-5 few TRBV28 14 CASLLTGSGETQYF TGTGCCAGCCTCCTCACAGGGAGTGGAGAGACCCAGTACTTC
TRBD2 TRBJ2-5 once TRBV11-2 17 CASSLAAGLAGEETQYF TGTGCCAGCAGCTTAGCCGCCGGACTAGCGGGAGAAGAGACCCAGTACTTC
. TRBJ2-1 . TRBV3-1/TRBV3-2 12 CASSQSRREQFF TGTGCCAGCAGCCAATCGCGGCGTGAGCAGTTCTTC
. TRBJ1-2 few TRBV7-9 13 CASSFGGSYGYTF TGTGCCAGCAGCTTCGGGGGAAGTTATGGCTACACCTTC
TRBD2 TRBJ2-1 . TRBV19 21 CASTTIRLAGVGAIYNNEQFF TGTGCCAGTACCACCATTAGACTAGCGGGAGTGGGGGCCATATACAACAATGAGCAGTTCTTC
TRBD1 TRBJ1-6 . TRBV2 16 CASSEGGTGLGSPLHF TGTGCCAGCAGTGAAGGCGGGACAGGGTTGGGTTCACCCCTCCACTTT
TRBD1 TRBJ2-7 . TRBV19 14 CASSTRDRGREQYF TGTGCCAGTAGTACTCGGGACAGGGGCCGCGAGCAGTACTTC
. TRBJ2-3 . TRBV5-1 14 CASSLTKLGDTQYF TGCGCCAGCAGCTTGACCAAGCTAGGAGATACGCAGTATTTT
. TRBJ1-2 . TRBV28 16 CASSPLRQYLFYGYTF TGTGCCAGCAGCCCACTAAGACAGTACCTATTCTATGGCTACACCTTC
TRBD1 TRBJ1-2 . TRBV7-3 14 CASSARTGYYGYTF TGTGCCAGCAGCGCCCGGACAGGGTACTATGGCTACACCTTC
. TRBJ1-2 few TRBV2 14 CASNNNRDNYGYTF TGTGCCAGCAATAACAACAGGGATAACTATGGCTACACCTTC
TRBD2 TRBJ2-7 . TRBV3-1/TRBV3-2 16 CASSSWTSGGLSEQYF TGTGCCAGCAGCTCATGGACTAGCGGGGGACTTAGCGAGCAGTACTTC
. TRBJ2-7 few TRBV6-1 10 CASSEWSEYF TGTGCCAGCAGTGAATGGTCGGAGTACTTC
. TRBJ1-3 few TRBV7-6 15 CASSAQDVSGNTIYF TGTGCCAGCAGCGCACAGGACGTCTCTGGAAACACCATATATTTT
. TRBJ2-1 . TRBV4-2 14 CASKEGSAYGEQFF TGTGCCAGCAAAGAGGGTTCTGCATACGGTGAGCAGTTCTTC
. TRBJ1-6 . TRBV28 14 CASSSSERGGPLHF TGTGCCAGCAGTTCCTCCGAAAGGGGAGGACCCCTCCACTTT